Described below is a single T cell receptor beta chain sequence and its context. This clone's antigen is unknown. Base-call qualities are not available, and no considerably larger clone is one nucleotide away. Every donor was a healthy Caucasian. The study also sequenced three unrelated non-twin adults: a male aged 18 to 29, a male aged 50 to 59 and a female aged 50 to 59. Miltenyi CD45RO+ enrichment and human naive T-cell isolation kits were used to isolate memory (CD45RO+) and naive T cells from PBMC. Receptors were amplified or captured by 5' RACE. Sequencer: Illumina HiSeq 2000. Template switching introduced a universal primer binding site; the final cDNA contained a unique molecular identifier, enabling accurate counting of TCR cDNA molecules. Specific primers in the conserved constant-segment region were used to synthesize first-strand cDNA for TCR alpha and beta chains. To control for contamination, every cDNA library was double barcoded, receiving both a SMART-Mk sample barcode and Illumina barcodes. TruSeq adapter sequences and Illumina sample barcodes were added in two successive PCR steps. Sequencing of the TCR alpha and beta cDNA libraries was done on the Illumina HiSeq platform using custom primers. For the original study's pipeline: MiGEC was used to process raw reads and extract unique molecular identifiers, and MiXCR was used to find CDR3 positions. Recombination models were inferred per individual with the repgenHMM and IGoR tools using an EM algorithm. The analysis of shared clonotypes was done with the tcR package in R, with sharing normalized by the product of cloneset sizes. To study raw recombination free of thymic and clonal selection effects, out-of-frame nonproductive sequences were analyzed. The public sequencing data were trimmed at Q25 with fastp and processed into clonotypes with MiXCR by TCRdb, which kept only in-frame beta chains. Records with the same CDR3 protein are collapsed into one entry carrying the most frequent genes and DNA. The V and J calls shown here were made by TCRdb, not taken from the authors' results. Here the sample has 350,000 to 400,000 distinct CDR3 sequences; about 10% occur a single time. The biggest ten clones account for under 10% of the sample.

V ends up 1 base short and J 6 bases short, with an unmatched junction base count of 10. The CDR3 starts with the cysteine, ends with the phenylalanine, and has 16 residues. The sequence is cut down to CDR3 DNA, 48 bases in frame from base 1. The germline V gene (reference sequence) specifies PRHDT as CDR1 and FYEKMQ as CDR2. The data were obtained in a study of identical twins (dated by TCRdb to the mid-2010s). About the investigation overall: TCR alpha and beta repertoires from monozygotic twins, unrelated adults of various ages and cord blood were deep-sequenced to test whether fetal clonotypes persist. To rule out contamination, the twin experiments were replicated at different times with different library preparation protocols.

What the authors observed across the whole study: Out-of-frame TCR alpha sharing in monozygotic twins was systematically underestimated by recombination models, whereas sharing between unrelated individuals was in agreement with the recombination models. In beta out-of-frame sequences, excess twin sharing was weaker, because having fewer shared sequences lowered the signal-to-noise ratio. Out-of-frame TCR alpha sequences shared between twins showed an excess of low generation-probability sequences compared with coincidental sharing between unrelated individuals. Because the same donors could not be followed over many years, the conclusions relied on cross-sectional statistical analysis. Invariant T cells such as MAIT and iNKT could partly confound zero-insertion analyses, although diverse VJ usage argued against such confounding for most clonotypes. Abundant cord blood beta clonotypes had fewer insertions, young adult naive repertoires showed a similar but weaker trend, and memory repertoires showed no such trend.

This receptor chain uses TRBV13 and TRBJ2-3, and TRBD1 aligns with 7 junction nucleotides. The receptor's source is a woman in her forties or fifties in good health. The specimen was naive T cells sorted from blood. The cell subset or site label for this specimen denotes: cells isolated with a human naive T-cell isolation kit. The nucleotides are TGTGCCAGCAGCTTAGTCGGCAACAGGGGATGGGATACGCAGTATTTT. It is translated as CASSLVGNRGWDTQYF.